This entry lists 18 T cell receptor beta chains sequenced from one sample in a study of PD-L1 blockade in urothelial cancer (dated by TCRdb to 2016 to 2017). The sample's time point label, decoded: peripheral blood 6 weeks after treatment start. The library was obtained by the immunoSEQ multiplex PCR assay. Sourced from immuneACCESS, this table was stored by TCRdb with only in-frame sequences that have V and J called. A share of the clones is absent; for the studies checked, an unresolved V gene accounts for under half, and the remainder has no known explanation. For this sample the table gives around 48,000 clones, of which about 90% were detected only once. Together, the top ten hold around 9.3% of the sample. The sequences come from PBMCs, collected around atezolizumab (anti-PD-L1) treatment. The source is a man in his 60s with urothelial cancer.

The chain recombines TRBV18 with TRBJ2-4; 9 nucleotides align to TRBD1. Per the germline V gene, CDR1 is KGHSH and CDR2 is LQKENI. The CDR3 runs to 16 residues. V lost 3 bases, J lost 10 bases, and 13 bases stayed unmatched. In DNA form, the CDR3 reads TGTGCCAGCTCACCTCTTTCCGGGACAGGGTTATCGATTCAGTACTTC. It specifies CASSPLSGTGLSIQYF.

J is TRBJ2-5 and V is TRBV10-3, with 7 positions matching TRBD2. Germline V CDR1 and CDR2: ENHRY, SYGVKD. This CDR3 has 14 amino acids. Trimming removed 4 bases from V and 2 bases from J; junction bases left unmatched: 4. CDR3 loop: CAISVVGGQETQYF. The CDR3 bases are TGTGCCATCAGTGTTGTCGGGGGGCAAGAGACCCAGTACTTC.

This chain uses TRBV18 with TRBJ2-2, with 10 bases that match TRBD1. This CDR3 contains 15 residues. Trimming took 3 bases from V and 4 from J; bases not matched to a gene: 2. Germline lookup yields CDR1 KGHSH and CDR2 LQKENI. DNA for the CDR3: TGTGCCAGCTCACCTCGGACAGGGGGCACCGGGGAGCTGTTTTTT. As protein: CASSPRTGGTGELFF.

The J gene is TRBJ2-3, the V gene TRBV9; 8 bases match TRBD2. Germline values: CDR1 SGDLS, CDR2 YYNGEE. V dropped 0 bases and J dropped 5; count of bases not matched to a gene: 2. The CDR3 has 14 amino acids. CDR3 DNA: TGTGCCAGCAGCGTAGCGGGGGGGGTAGATACGCAGTATTTT. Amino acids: CASSVAGGVDTQYF. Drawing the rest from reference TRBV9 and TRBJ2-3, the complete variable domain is DSGVTQTPKHLITATGQRVTLRCSPRSGDLSVYWYQQSLDQGLQFLIQYYNGEERAKGNILERFSAQQFPDLHSELNLSSLELGDSALYFCASSVAGGVDTQYFGPGTRLTVL.

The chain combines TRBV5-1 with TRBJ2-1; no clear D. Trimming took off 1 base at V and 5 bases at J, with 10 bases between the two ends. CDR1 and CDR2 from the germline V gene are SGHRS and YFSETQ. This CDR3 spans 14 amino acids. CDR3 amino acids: CASSLSPTNNEQFF. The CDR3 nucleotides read TGCGCCAGCAGCTTGTCACCTACTAACAATGAGCAGTTCTTC.

The CDR3: CASSLATGQTNEKLFF. CDR3 DNA sequence: TGCGCCAGCAGCTTGGCCACGGGACAGACAAATGAAAAACTGTTTTTT. The chain couples TRBV5-1 to TRBJ1-4; 7 nucleotides match TRBD1. Trimming removed 0 bases from V and 5 bases from J; junction bases left unmatched: 7. Germline CDR1 SGHRS, CDR2 YFSETQ. The CDR3 is made up of 16 amino acids. The full variable domain, in which reference TRBV5-1 and TRBJ1-4 provide the parts outside the CDR3, is KAGVTQTPRYLIKTRGQQVTLSCSPISGHRSVSWYQQTPGQGLQFLFEYFSETQRNKGNFPGRFSGRQFSNSRSEMNVSTLELGDSALYLCASSLATGQTNEKLFFGSGTQLSVL.

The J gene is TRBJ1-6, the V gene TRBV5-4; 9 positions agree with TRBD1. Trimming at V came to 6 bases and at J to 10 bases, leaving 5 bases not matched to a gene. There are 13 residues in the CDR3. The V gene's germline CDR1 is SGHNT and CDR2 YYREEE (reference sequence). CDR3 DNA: TGTGCCAGCAAACGGGACAGGGCCTCACCCCTCCACTTT. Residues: CASKRDRASPLHF.

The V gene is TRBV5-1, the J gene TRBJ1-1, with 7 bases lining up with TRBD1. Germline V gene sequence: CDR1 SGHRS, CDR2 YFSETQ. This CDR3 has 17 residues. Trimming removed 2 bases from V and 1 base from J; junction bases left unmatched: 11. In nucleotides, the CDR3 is TGCGCCAGCAGCTTTAGCTCTGGGGGGACAGAGAACACTGAAGCTTTCTTT. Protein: CASSFSSGGTENTEAFF. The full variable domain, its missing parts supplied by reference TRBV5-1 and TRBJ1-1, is KAGVTQTPRYLIKTRGQQVTLSCSPISGHRSVSWYQQTPGQGLQFLFEYFSETQRNKGNFPGRFSGRQFSNSRSEMNVSTLELGDSALYLCASSFSSGGTENTEAFFGQGTRLTVV.

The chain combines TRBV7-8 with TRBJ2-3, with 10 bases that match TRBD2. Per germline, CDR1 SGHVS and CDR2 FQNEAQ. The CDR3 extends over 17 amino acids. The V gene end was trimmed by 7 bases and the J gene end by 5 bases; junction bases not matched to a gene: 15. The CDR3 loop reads CASTPPLRERGGDTQYF. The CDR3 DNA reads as TGTGCCAGCACCCCCCCCCTTAGAGAGCGGGGGGGAGATACGCAGTATTTT.

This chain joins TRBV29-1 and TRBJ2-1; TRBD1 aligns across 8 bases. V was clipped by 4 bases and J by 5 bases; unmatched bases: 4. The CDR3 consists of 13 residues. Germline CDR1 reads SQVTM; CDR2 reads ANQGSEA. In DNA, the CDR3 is TGCAGCGTTGGACAGGGGATGGACAATGAGCAGTTCTTC. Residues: CSVGQGMDNEQFF.

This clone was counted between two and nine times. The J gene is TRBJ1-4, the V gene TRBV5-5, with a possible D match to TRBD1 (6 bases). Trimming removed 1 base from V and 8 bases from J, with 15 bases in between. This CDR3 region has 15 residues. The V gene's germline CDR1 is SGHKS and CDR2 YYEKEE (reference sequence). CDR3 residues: CASSLLGQIGEKLFF. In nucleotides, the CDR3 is TGTGCCAGCAGCTTGTTAGGACAGATTGGGGAAAAACTGTTTTTT.

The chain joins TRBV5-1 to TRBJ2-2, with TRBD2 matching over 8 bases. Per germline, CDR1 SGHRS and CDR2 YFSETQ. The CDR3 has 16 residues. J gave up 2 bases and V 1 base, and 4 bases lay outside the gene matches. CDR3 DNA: TGCGCCAGCAGCTTGCGGGGGGGCGAAAACACCGGGGAGCTGTTTTTT. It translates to CASSLRGGENTGELFF.

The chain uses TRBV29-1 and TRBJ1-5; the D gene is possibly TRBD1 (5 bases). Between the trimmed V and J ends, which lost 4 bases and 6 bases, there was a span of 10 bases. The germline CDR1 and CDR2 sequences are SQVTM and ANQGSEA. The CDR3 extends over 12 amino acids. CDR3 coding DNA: TGCAGCGTTGGTCAGGGTAGTCAGCCCCAGCATTTT. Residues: CSVGQGSQPQHF.

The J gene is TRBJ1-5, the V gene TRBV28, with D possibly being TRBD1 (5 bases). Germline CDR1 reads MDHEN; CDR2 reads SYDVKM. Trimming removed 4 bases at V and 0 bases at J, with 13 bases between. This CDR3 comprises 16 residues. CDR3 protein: CASSSNRPYSNQPQHF. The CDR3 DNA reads TGTGCCAGCAGTTCGAACAGGCCTTATAGCAATCAGCCCCAGCATTTT.

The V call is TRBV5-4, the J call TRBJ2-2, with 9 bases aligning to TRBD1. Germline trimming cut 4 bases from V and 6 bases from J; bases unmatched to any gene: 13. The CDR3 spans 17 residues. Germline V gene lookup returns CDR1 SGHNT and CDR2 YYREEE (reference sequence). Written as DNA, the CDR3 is TGTGCCAGCAGCGGGATTGGACAGGGGAGTTTGTCCGGGGAGCTGTTTTTT. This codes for CASSGIGQGSLSGELFF.

The DNA for the CDR3 is TGTGCCTGGAGCATCGGGGCGGGAATTGAGCAGTACTTC. The encoded protein is CAWSIGAGIEQYF. J is TRBJ2-7 and V is TRBV30, with D maybe TRBD2 (6 bases). The CDR3 has 13 residues. Trimming removed 3 bases from V and 7 bases from J, with 16 bases in between. In germline, CDR1 is GTSNPN, CDR2 SVGIG (reference sequence).

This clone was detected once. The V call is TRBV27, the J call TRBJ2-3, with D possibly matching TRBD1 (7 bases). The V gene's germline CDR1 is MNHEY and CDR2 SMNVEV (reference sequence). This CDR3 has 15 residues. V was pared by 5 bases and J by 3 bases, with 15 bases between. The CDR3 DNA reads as TGTGCCAGCAGTCCCCAGGGGGGCTGGACAGATACGCAGTATTTT. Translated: CASSPQGGWTDTQYF.

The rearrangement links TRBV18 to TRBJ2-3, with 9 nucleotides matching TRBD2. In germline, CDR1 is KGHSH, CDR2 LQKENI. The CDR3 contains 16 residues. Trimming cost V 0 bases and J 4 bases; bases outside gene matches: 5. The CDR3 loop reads CASSPPNSGGPDTQYF. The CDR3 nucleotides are TGTGCCAGCTCACCACCGAATAGCGGGGGCCCAGATACGCAGTATTTT. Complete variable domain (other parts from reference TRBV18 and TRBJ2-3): NAGVMQNPRHLVRRRGQEARLRCSPMKGHSHVYWYRQLPEEGLKFMVYLQKENIIDESGMPKERFSAEFPKEGPSILRIQQVVRGDSAAYFCASSPPNSGGPDTQYFGPGTRLTVL.